Here is one TCR beta chain with its context. Its antigen is not identified. The sample is drawn from a study of T-cell memory formation after mild COVID-19. Study-wide results and caveats: CD4+ bias marked clones expanding day 15 to 37, unlike balanced contracting clones.

Trimming stripped 3 bases from V and 3 bases from J, with 17 bases between. From germline, CDR1 is SGDLS and CDR2 YYNGEE. This CDR3 is 16 amino acids long. 5'RACE primed from the constant segment yielded TCR alpha and TCR beta cDNA libraries bearing sample barcodes and UMIs. TCRdb reprocessed the 5' RACE reads via MiXCR and lists one record per CDR3 protein. In the table there are under 450,000 distinct CDR3 sequences, more than 20% of which are singletons. Material for sequencing was PBMCs or a T cell subset sorted from them (not recorded which). The sequence was obtained from an adult woman who had mild COVID-19 (a few samples of this study predate the infection). Cell type and time point are not known. The rearrangement links TRBV9 to TRBJ2-3, with D maybe TRBD2 (5 bases). CDR3 amino acids: CASSATLGSGTDTQYF. In DNA, the CDR3 is TGTGCCAGCAGCGCGACCCTGGGGAGTGGTACAGATACGCAGTATTTT.